This is a list of T cell receptor beta chains from one sample in a study of HIV-infected patients and healthy controls. MiXCR was run by TCRdb on the 5' RACE reads, yielding one entry per CDR3 protein. The sample has roughly 22,000 distinct CDR3 sequences, about 8.5% seen once. The specimen was blood. Receptor source: an adult in good health. CDR3s include the opening cysteine and the closing phenylalanine or tryptophan. A D gene is named only where the DNA matches it firmly. Expanded clones get a size class; other rows say once, few or many, or leave the size out.

TRBV28	few	NA	TRBJ1-5	15	CASSSVDSGNQPQHF	TGTGCCAGCAGTTCCGTAGACAGCGGCAATCAGCCCCAGCATTTT
TRBV19	many	NA	TRBJ1-5	12	CASSIGDQPQHF	TGTGCCAGTAGTATAGGGGATCAGCCCCAGCATTTT
TRBV12-5	NA	NA	TRBJ1-4	15	CASGSGDATNEKLFF	TGTGCTAGTGGTTCGGGAGATGCAACTAATGAAAAACTGTTTTTT
TRBV30	many	NA	TRBJ1-2	12	CAWSEGNYGYTF	TGTGCCTGGAGTGAGGGGAACTATGGCTACACCTTC
TRBV28	many	NA	TRBJ2-7	11	CASRGQVEQYF	TGTGCCAGCAGAGGGCAAGTCGAGCAGTACTTC
TRBV20-1	many	NA	TRBJ1-6	13	CSARSGVNSPLHF	TGCAGTGCTAGATCAGGGGTGAATTCACCCCTCCACTTT
TRBV5-1	many	TRBD1	TRBJ1-1	16	CASSRQGSYSGTEAFF	TGCGCCAGCAGCAGACAGGGATCTTATAGTGGCACTGAAGCTTTCTTT
TRBV18	many	TRBD2	TRBJ2-3	16	CASSPRTSGGEDTQYF	TGTGCCAGCTCACCCCGGACTAGCGGGGGTGAAGATACGCAGTATTTT
TRBV6-5	many	NA	TRBJ1-5	17	CASSYFSADRMNQPQHF	TGTGCCAGCAGTTACTTCTCGGCCGACAGAATGAATCAGCCCCAGCATTTT
TRBV2	many	NA	TRBJ2-5	12	CASRSYRETQYF	TGTGCCAGCAGGTCCTATCGAGAGACCCAGTACTTC
TRBV6-5	many	TRBD1	TRBJ1-2	15	CASRIPGGANYGYTF	TGTGCCAGCAGGATTCCAGGGGGAGCTAACTATGGCTACACCTTC
TRBV20-1	many	TRBD2	TRBJ2-1	15	CSASVSGDSYNEQFF	TGCAGTGCTAGTGTTAGCGGGGACTCCTACAATGAGCAGTTCTTC
TRBV6-6	many	TRBD1	TRBJ2-3	16	CASRTEPGQSMDTQYF	TGTGCCAGCAGGACAGAACCGGGACAGTCAATGGATACGCAGTATTTT
TRBV19	many	NA	TRBJ1-1	16	CASRMTTAEMNTEAFF	TGTGCCAGTAGGATGACGACAGCCGAAATGAACACTGAAGCTTTCTTT
TRBV6-6	NA	NA	TRBJ2-2	16	CASSPLGSSNTGELFF	TGTGCCAGCAGCCCTTTAGGGTCATCGAACACCGGGGAGCTGTTTTTT
TRBV5-6	many	TRBD1	TRBJ1-5	14	CASSLGTGYQPQHF	TGTGCCAGCAGCTTGGGGACAGGTTATCAGCCCCAGCATTTT
TRBV5-6	many	NA	TRBJ1-2	15	CASSPIGQPRVGYTF	TGTGCCAGCAGCCCAATCGGACAGCCCAGGGTTGGCTACACCTTC
TRBV19	NA	NA	TRBJ2-4	14	CASSILIAKNIQYF	TGTGCCAGTAGTATCTTGATAGCCAAAAACATTCAGTACTTC
TRBV25-1	many	NA	TRBJ2-7	13	CASSGKSSYEQYF	TGTGCCAGCAGTGGCAAATCCTCCTACGAGCAGTACTTC
TRBV12-3/TRBV12-4	medium-sized	NA	TRBJ1-1	15	CASSLVGGGVVEAFF	TGTGCCAGCAGTTTAGTCGGCGGGGGCGTCGTTGAAGCTTTCTTT
TRBV3-1	NA	TRBD1	TRBJ1-1	14	CASSQVDRATEAFF	TGTGCCAGCAGCCAAGTTGACAGGGCCACTGAAGCTTTCTTT
TRBV5-1	many	NA	TRBJ1-2	15	CASSPSRDPAYGYTF	TGCGCCAGCAGCCCCTCCAGGGACCCGGCCTATGGCTACACCTTC
TRBV7-8	many	NA	TRBJ2-3	17	CASSLVMSGVGTDTQYF	TGTGCCAGCAGCTTAGTCATGTCGGGGGTCGGCACAGATACGCAGTATTTT
TRBV7-6	many	TRBD2	TRBJ2-7	15	CASSFGTSGDYEQYF	TGTGCCAGCAGCTTCGGGACTAGCGGGGACTACGAGCAGTACTTC
TRBV29-1	many	NA	TRBJ1-1	14	CSVPRTDTNTEAFF	TGCAGCGTCCCCCGGACCGACACGAACACTGAAGCTTTCTTT
TRBV9	many	NA	TRBJ2-3	14	CASSVTWGTDTQYF	TGTGCCAGCAGCGTAACGTGGGGCACAGATACGCAGTATTTT
TRBV12-3/TRBV12-4	few	NA	TRBJ1-2	13	CASSFRTSYGYTF	TGTGCCAGCAGTTTCCGTACCTCCTATGGCTACACCTTC
TRBV3-1	few	TRBD2	TRBJ2-3	17	CASSQEGAGSSTDTQYF	TGTGCCAGCAGCCAAGAGGGAGCGGGGTCTAGCACAGATACGCAGTATTTT
TRBV20-1	NA	NA	TRBJ1-1	14	CSAILLKGWTEAFF	TGCAGTGCTATCCTCCTTAAGGGATGGACTGAAGCTTTCTTT
TRBV5-4	many	NA	TRBJ1-1	16	CASSSENTDSTAEAFF	TGTGCCAGCAGCTCCGAAAATACCGACTCCACCGCTGAAGCTTTCTTT
TRBV29-1	many	TRBD1	TRBJ2-7	12	CSVGQGANEQYF	TGCAGCGTTGGTCAGGGGGCAAACGAGCAGTACTTC
TRBV29-1	many	TRBD2	TRBJ2-1	13	CSSGGGPYNEQFF	TGCAGCTCCGGGGGGGGTCCCTACAATGAGCAGTTCTTC
TRBV12-3/TRBV12-4	many	NA	TRBJ1-1	12	CASSFQSTEAFF	TGTGCCAGCAGTTTTCAGTCGACTGAAGCTTTCTTT
TRBV6-6	many	NA	TRBJ1-2	16	CASSYPPLDGNYGYTF	TGTGCCAGCAGTTACCCACCCCTCGACGGGAACTATGGCTACACCTTC
TRBV20-1	many	NA	TRBJ1-5	14	CSASTQNSNQPQHF	TGCAGTGCTAGCACACAGAATAGCAATCAGCCCCAGCATTTT
TRBV20-1	many	NA	TRBJ1-5	12	CSAKAGNQPQHF	TGCAGTGCTAAAGCCGGCAATCAGCCCCAGCATTTT
TRBV7-9	many	NA	TRBJ1-6	14	CASSLGHGGSPLHF	TGTGCCAGCAGCTTAGGGCACGGGGGTTCACCCCTCCACTTT
TRBV29-1	many	TRBD1	TRBJ1-2	15	CSVEGRQGRGYGYTF	TGCAGCGTTGAGGGGAGACAGGGAAGGGGCTATGGCTACACCTTC
TRBV29-1	many	NA	TRBJ2-5	14	CSVNPPGPRETQYF	TGCAGCGTTAATCCGCCGGGCCCAAGGGAGACCCAGTACTTC
TRBV24-1	many	NA	TRBJ2-1	16	CATSESQGGRHNEQFF	TGTGCCACCAGTGAGAGTCAGGGGGGCCGCCACAATGAGCAGTTCTTC
TRBV3-1	many	NA	TRBJ1-3	15	CASSPNRDNGNTIYF	TGTGCCAGCAGCCCGAACCGGGACAATGGAAACACCATATATTTT